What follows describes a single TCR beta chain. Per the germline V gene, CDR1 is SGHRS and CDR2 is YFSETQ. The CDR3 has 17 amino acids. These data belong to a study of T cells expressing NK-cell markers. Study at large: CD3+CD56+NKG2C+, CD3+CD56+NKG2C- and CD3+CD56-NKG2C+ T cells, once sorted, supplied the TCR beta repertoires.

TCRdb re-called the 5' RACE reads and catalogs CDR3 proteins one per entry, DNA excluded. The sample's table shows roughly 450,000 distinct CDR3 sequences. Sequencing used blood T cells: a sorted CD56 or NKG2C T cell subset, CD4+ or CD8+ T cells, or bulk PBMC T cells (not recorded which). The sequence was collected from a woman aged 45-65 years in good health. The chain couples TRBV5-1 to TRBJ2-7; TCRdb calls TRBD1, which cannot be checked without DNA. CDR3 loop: CASSLEWSGRMTYEQYF. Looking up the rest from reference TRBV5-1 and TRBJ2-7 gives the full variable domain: KAGVTQTPRYLIKTRGQQVTLSCSPISGHRSVSWYQQTPGQGLQFLFEYFSETQRNKGNFPGRFSGRQFSNSRSEMNVSTLELGDSALYLCASSLEWSGRMTYEQYFGPGTRLTVT.